The entry below gives a single T cell receptor (beta chain) sequence along with its context. Its antigen is undetermined. The data stem from a study of identifying expanded T cells in peripheral blood. Study outcomes and limitations: Variance in clone template counts between approximately 2-week samples significantly increased with total template count across all healthy donors.

The germline V gene encodes CDR1 SGHDT and CDR2 YYEEEE. Trimming stripped 1 base from V and 3 bases from J, with 14 bases between. The CDR3 extends over 15 amino acids. Healthy donors had no documented immune events, such as infections, while sampled. Sequencing used immunoSEQ multiplex PCR; TCRdb keeps in-frame clones, though not all of them. The table includes about 86,000 clones, approximately 84% detected once. The sequenced sample was blood. This receptor was obtained from a person aged 18 to 75 in good health. This chain joins TRBV5-6 and TRBJ2-7; perhaps TRBD2 as D (5 bases). The chain's CDR3 is CASSLQDSIDYEQYF. The CDR3 DNA is TGTGCCAGCAGCTTGCAGGACTCAATAGACTACGAGCAGTACTTC.